The 8 T cell receptor beta chains below come from one sample, sequenced in a study of radiotherapy plus CTLA-4 blockade in lung cancer. Produced via immunoSEQ multiplex PCR; TCRdb's table is partial and in-frame only. This table has roughly 93,000 clones, approximately 85% appearing once. Sample: peripheral blood, taken from a patient treated with radiotherapy plus ipilimumab. Receptor source: a human donor with non-small cell lung cancer who had a partial response to radiotherapy plus ipilimumab.

V is TRBV5-6 and J is TRBJ1-1; 8 nucleotides line up with TRBD1. J was trimmed by 0 bases and V by 4 bases; bases with no gene match: 11. Germline CDR1 is SGHDT and CDR2 is YYEEEE. The CDR3 has 17 amino acids. The DNA for the CDR3 is TGTGCCAGCAGCCCAGGGACAGGACCGCAGATGAACACTGAAGCTTTCTTT. It is translated as CASSPGTGPQMNTEAFF.

Only a few counts were recorded for this clone. This chain links TRBV9 with TRBJ2-2; D is unclear. Germline assignment: CDR1 SGDLS and CDR2 YYNGEE. Trimming pared 2 bases from V and 7 bases from J, leaving 9 bases between. There are 13 residues in the CDR3. The CDR3 nucleotides are TGTGCCAGCAGCGTCGCGCCTAACGGGGAGCTGTTTTTT. Translation gives CASSVAPNGELFF.

The chain couples TRBV28 to TRBJ1-2; D unclear. The CDR3 spans 13 residues. Trimming pared 6 bases from V and 0 bases from J, leaving 8 bases between. The germline CDR1 and CDR2 sequences are MDHEN and SYDVKM. CDR3 loop: CASRRGTNYGYTF. For the CDR3, the DNA is TGTGCCAGCAGGAGAGGTACTAACTATGGCTACACCTTC.

This chain links TRBV29-1 with TRBJ2-3; D perhaps matches TRBD2 (6 bases). Germline CDR1 reads SQVTM; CDR2 reads ANQGSEA. Trimming took 1 base from V and 1 from J, leaving 6 bases between them. The CDR3 runs to 13 residues. In DNA form, the CDR3 reads TGCAGCGTTGAAGGGGGGGGCACAGATACGCAGTATTTT. Translating gives CSVEGGGTDTQYF.

CDR3: CASSTDRADGYTF. In DNA, the CDR3 is TGTGCCAGCAGTACGGACAGGGCCGATGGCTACACCTTC. V is TRBV28 and J is TRBJ1-2, with 8 nucleotides matching TRBD1. V was clipped by 5 bases and J by 6 bases; unmatched bases: 5. Germline CDR1 MDHEN, CDR2 SYDVKM. This CDR3 comprises 13 residues.

The rearrangement links TRBV9 to TRBJ2-6, with D perhaps matching TRBD1 (6 bases). CDR1 is SGDLS, CDR2 YYNGEE, per germline. Trimming cost V 3 bases and J 0 bases, with 22 bases left between them. The CDR3 runs to 20 residues. Here the CDR3 reads CASSDGTKFTSLSGANVLTF. In DNA form, the CDR3 reads TGTGCCAGCAGCGACGGGACAAAGTTTACCTCTCTCTCTGGGGCCAACGTCCTGACTTTC.

This clone came up once. The rearrangement joins TRBV27 to TRBJ2-2, with 7 bases aligning to TRBD1. Germline V CDR1 and CDR2: MNHEY, SMNVEV (reference sequence). This CDR3 contains 16 residues. V lost 3 bases to trimming and J lost 2 bases; unmatched junction nucleotides: 6. In nucleotides, the CDR3 is TGTGCCAGCAGTTTCCTCGGACAGGCAAACACCGGGGAGCTGTTTTTT. This codes for CASSFLGQANTGELFF.

This chain links TRBV2 with TRBJ2-7, with TRBD2 as a possible D gene (5 bases). The V end lost 7 bases, the J end lost 0 bases, and 10 bases lay between the germline ends. Germline V gene lookup returns CDR1 SNHLY and CDR2 FYNNEI. CDR3 length: 13 amino acids. CDR3 nucleotide sequence: TGTGCCAGCACGAGGGCAGCCTCCTACGAGCAGTACTTC. It yields the protein CASTRAASYEQYF. The whole variable domain, remainder taken from reference TRBV2 and TRBJ2-7, is EPEVTQTPSHQVTQMGQEVILRCVPISNHLYFYWYRQILGQKVEFLVSFYNNEISEKSEIFDDQFSVERPDGSNFTLKIRSTKLEDSAMYFCASTRAASYEQYFGPGTRLTVT.